Shown below are 27 T cell receptor beta chains from a single sample sequenced in a study of T cell repertoires in ileal Crohn's disease (dated by TCRdb to between 2019 and 2020). The library was generated by the immunoSEQ multiplex PCR assay. TCRdb's version of the immuneACCESS table is confined to in-frame rearrangements and falls short of the full clone set. An unresolved V gene accounts for under half of the shortfall where checked; the remainder is of unknown origin. The sample table shows 5,500 to 7,500 clones, and about four fifths are seen once. 10% of the sample belongs to the ten largest clones. The sample's time point, from its label and the paper: inflamed ileum from the surgical specimen. Sequences were obtained from ileal tissue. All receptors come from an adult with Crohn's disease.

The genes are TRBV11-2 and TRBJ1-3; D gene uncertain. The V end lost 5 bases, the J end lost 4 bases, and 9 bases lay between the germline ends. This CDR3 spans 13 amino acids. The germline V gene has CDR1 SGHAT and CDR2 FQNNGV. The CDR3 region has the DNA TGTGCCAGCAGCCCCCCCAACGGAAACACCATATATTTT. Translated, it gives CASSPPNGNTIYF. The full variable domain, completed using reference TRBV11-2 and TRBJ1-3, is EAGVAQSPRYKIIEKRQSVAFWCNPISGHATLYWYQQILGQGPKLLIQFQNNGVVDDSQLPKDRFSAERLKGVDSTLKIQPAKLEDSAVYLCASSPPNGNTIYFGEGSWLTVV.

This clone was observed once. The chain combines TRBV18 with TRBJ1-6; 8 nucleotides match TRBD1. With V trimmed by 5 bases and J by 9 bases, 9 bases remained unmatched. The CDR3 spans 15 residues. CDR1 KGHSH and CDR2 LQKENI come from the germline V gene. The DNA of the CDR3 is TGTGCCAGCTCATGGGAGACAGGGGCCGTTTCACCCCTCCACTTT. Translation: CASSWETGAVSPLHF.

This clone has more than one count but fewer than ten. The chain combines TRBV6-6 with TRBJ1-1; 9 bases map to TRBD1. V dropped 6 bases and J dropped 5; count of bases not matched to a gene: 10. The V gene's germline CDR1 is MNHNY and CDR2 SVGAGI (reference sequence). The CDR3 contains 15 residues. The CDR3 coding sequence is TGTGCCAGCAGCCGCGGCGGACAGGGGAATACTGAAGCTTTCTTT. As protein: CASSRGGQGNTEAFF.

This chain connects TRBV6-5 to TRBJ2-1; 9 bases agree with TRBD2. The CDR3 sequence is 14 residues long. Looked up from germline, CDR1 is MNHEY and CDR2 is SVGAGI. Trimming removed 3 bases from V and 7 bases from J; junction bases left unmatched: 4. CDR3 nucleotides: TGTGCCAGCAGTTATGGCGGGGGGGCGAATGAGCAGTTCTTC. It codes for CASSYGGGANEQFF.

The chain links TRBV5-4 to TRBJ2-7; 7 bases align to TRBD1. J gave up 1 base and V 0 bases, and 7 bases lay outside the gene matches. This CDR3 has 16 amino acids. In germline, CDR1 is SGHNT, CDR2 YYREEE (reference sequence). In nucleotides, the CDR3 is TGTGCCAGCAGCTTGGACAGGGGCCTTAATTCCTACGAGCAGTACTTC. It codes for CASSLDRGLNSYEQYF.

This chain links TRBV5-4 with TRBJ1-1; D uncertain. CDR1 SGHNT and CDR2 YYREEE come from the germline V gene (reference sequence). The CDR3 contains 13 residues. The V end was cut by 3 bases, the J end by 5 bases, with 11 bases between. The CDR3 sequence is CASSSAGSTEAFF. CDR3 nucleotide sequence: TGTGCCAGCAGCTCCGCCGGGTCGACTGAAGCTTTCTTT.

This sequence joins TRBV4-1 and TRBJ2-2, with a tentative D call TRBD2 (5 bases). Trimming removed 7 bases at V and 3 bases at J, with 18 bases between. CDR3 length: 16 amino acids. The V gene's germline CDR1 is MGHRA and CDR2 YSYEKL. The CDR3 nucleotides read TGCGCCAGCACACCCCGTGAGGCGCGGGACACCGGGGAGCTGTTTTTT. Translating it yields CASTPREARDTGELFF.

A single count supports this clone. The chain links TRBV13 to TRBJ2-3; D not certain. Trimming stripped 0 bases from V and 4 bases from J, with 11 bases between. The CDR3 is made up of 15 amino acids. CDR1 is PRHDT, CDR2 FYEKMQ, per germline (reference sequence). CDR3 loop: CASSLGLKVSDTQYF. The CDR3 DNA follows: TGTGCCAGCAGCTTAGGCTTGAAGGTCTCAGATACGCAGTATTTT.

The V and J genes are TRBV30 and TRBJ1-5; no firm D call. The V gene lost 0 bases and the J gene lost 4 bases, with 7 bases spanning the gap. Germline CDR1 GTSNPN, CDR2 SVGIG (reference sequence). CDR3 length: 13 amino acids. CDR3 amino acids: CAWSVGRNQPQHF. CDR3 nucleotide sequence: TGTGCCTGGAGTGTGGGGAGGAATCAGCCCCAGCATTTT.

V usage is TRBV14 and J usage is TRBJ2-7, with 7 bases identical to TRBD2. J gave up 2 bases and V 6 bases, and 4 bases lay outside the gene matches. The CDR3 runs 13 residues. Germline V lookup: CDR1 SGHDN, CDR2 FVKESK. Written as DNA, the CDR3 is TGTGCCAGCAGTTGGGGGGGTACCTACGAGCAGTACTTC. Residues: CASSWGGTYEQYF.

V is TRBV6-5 and J is TRBJ2-6; D unresolved. Germline V gene data show CDR1 as MNHEY and CDR2 as SVGAGI. The CDR3 spans 12 residues. Trimming removed 8 bases at V and 7 bases at J, with 9 bases between. CDR3 bases: TGTGCCAGCGGCCCCGGTGCCAACGTCCTGACTTTC. This codes for CASGPGANVLTF.

V usage is TRBV5-1 and J usage is TRBJ1-1; D is unresolved. From germline, CDR1 is SGHRS and CDR2 YFSETQ. The CDR3 sequence is 14 residues long. Trimming left V 4 bases short and J 2 bases short, with 12 bases between. CDR3 coding DNA: TGCGCCAGCAGCCCACTAGGAGAAAACACTGAAGCTTTCTTT. This translates into CASSPLGENTEAFF.

A single count supports this clone. The gene calls are TRBV5-4 and TRBJ2-3; D is unresolved. Germline CDR1 reads SGHNT; CDR2 reads YYREEE (reference sequence). V was cut by 2 bases and J by 2 bases, with 3 bases left in between. The CDR3 runs to 12 residues. CDR3 sequence: CASSFITDTQYF. The CDR3 nucleotides read TGTGCCAGCAGCTTTATCACAGATACGCAGTATTTT.

This rearrangement joins TRBV6-5 to TRBJ1-2, with TRBD1 matching 7 bases. CDR3 size: 13 residues. Germline V lookup: CDR1 MNHEY, CDR2 SVGAGI. The V gene end was trimmed by 4 bases and the J gene end by 4 bases; junction bases not matched to a gene: 3. The CDR3 spells CASSSGQSYGYTF. Written as DNA, the CDR3 is TGTGCCAGCAGTTCGGGACAGTCCTATGGCTACACCTTC.

A note on this clone: Sequence at one end of the junction differs from germline and may be a read error. This chain joins TRBV30 and TRBJ1-1, with D hard to call. The germline V gene encodes CDR1 GTSNPN and CDR2 SVGIG (reference sequence). There are 12 residues in the CDR3. CDR3 sequence: CAWGPGNPEAFF. DNA for the CDR3: TGTGCCTGGGGCCCCGGGAACCCTGAAGCTTTCTTT.

The chain employs TRBV19 and TRBJ2-7; D perhaps matches TRBD2 (5 bases). The V end was cut by 5 bases, the J end by 5 bases, with 13 bases between. Germline V gene data show CDR1 as LNHDA and CDR2 as SQIVND (reference sequence). The CDR3 spans 13 residues. The CDR3 region has the DNA TGTGCCAGTAGTCTCCGGGAAGCCCACGAGCAGTACTTC. Translated: CASSLREAHEQYF.

The V call is TRBV6-4, the J call TRBJ2-7, with unresolved D. CDR3 size: 14 residues. Trimming left V 3 bases short and J 7 bases short, with 16 bases between. CDR1 MRHNA and CDR2 SNTAGT come from the germline V gene. This CDR3 is CASSEGPNIREQYF. CDR3 DNA sequence: TGTGCCAGCAGTGAGGGTCCGAATATCAGGGAGCAGTACTTC.

The CDR3 DNA is TGTGCCAGCAGCCGGGGACTAGAGGTAATCTACGAGCAGTACTTC. Its protein product is CASSRGLEVIYEQYF. This sequence joins TRBV11-3 and TRBJ2-7, with 8 bases fitting TRBD2. The J segment lost 3 bases and the V segment lost 5 bases, leaving 9 bases of the junction unmatched. Germline V gene lookup returns CDR1 SGHNT and CDR2 YENEEA. This CDR3 contains 15 residues.

About this clone itself: Relative to the germline gene, one junction end is altered; a read error may explain this. The chain recombines TRBV30 with TRBJ1-2, with D unclear. The length of the CDR3 is 12 residues. Germline values: CDR1 GTSNPN, CDR2 SVGIG (reference sequence). CDR3 sequence reads: CARSDPAGGYTF. In nucleotides, the CDR3 is TGTGCCAGGAGCGACCCCGCTGGGGGCTACACCTTC.

A few counts support this clone. The chain has TRBV5-4 and TRBJ2-2; 7 bases map to TRBD2. The CDR3 totals 16 residues. Germline CDR1 reads SGHNT; CDR2 reads YYREEE (reference sequence). The V segment lost 3 bases and the J segment 0 bases; nucleotides outside the gene matches: 5. CDR3 nucleotides: TGTGCCAGCAGCTGGGGAGGGTATGCGAACACCGGGGAGCTGTTTTTT. Protein: CASSWGGYANTGELFF.

The sample holds a few counts of this clone. The chain carries TRBV29-1 and TRBJ1-3, with D uncertain. The CDR3 length is 13 residues. The germline V and J ends were trimmed by 7 bases and 16 bases, with 26 bases remaining between them. The V gene's germline CDR1 is SQVTM and CDR2 ANQGSEA. DNA for the CDR3: TGCAGCGCTTATATTCCACCGGGAGGCGCCGTCTATTTT. Amino acid sequence: CSAYIPPGGAVYF.

Here the CDR3 reads CAWTKEAGELFF. The CDR3 DNA follows: TGTGCCTGGACTAAGGAGGCCGGGGAGCTGTTTTTT. The chain couples TRBV30 to TRBJ2-2; a weak D match, TRBD2 (5 bases). V was pared by 4 bases and J by 6 bases, with 9 bases between. This CDR3 has 12 residues. Germline loops: CDR1 GTSNPN, CDR2 SVGIG (reference sequence).

The table lists this clone with a few counts. The chain recombines TRBV5-4 with TRBJ2-5, with D perhaps TRBD2 (6 bases). Germline V gene lookup returns CDR1 SGHNT and CDR2 YYREEE (reference sequence). The germline V and J ends were trimmed by 4 bases and 3 bases, with 16 bases remaining between them. CDR3 length equals 15 residues. The CDR3 DNA reads TGTGCCAGCAGCAACGAGGGACTTTTAAAAGAGACCCAGTACTTC. Its protein is CASSNEGLLKETQYF.

Worth noting for this clone: One end of the junction varies from germline; a read error may be responsible. The chain carries TRBV11-2 and TRBJ2-2; D may be TRBD1 (6 bases). The CDR3 spans 13 residues. Germline V gene data show CDR1 as SGHAT and CDR2 as FQNNGV. The CDR3 region is CASNLNRAGELFF. The CDR3, as DNA: TGTGCCAGCAACTTAAACAGGGCTGGGGAGCTGTTTTTT.

The chain employs TRBV21-1 and TRBJ2-7; TRBD1, the D gene given by the table, was not confirmed from the DNA. TRBV21-1 counts as a pseudogene. The CDR3 totals 17 residues. The CDR3 spells CASSKDWEGTGAYEQYF. CDR3 nucleotides: TGTGCCAGCAGCAAAGACTGGGAGGGGACAGGGGCCTACGAGCAGTACTTC.

This sequence joins TRBV5-1 and TRBJ1-1; tentatively, D is TRBD1 (5 bases). This CDR3 has 14 amino acids. The germline V gene has CDR1 SGHRS and CDR2 YFSETQ. V shed 5 bases and J shed 4 bases, with 15 bases lying between them. This CDR3 is CASRLDRGTTEAFF. Here the CDR3 DNA reads TGCGCCAGCAGACTCGACAGAGGGACCACTGAAGCTTTCTTT.

The chain uses TRBV4-2 and TRBJ1-1; D not certain. This CDR3 has 15 amino acids. CDR1 and CDR2 from the germline V gene are LGHNA and YNFKEQ. V lost 1 base, J lost 8 bases, and 17 bases lay in between. The CDR3 bases are TGTGCCAGCAGCCAAGGGGTAGGAGGAATGATAGAAGCTTTCTTT. Translation gives CASSQGVGGMIEAFF.